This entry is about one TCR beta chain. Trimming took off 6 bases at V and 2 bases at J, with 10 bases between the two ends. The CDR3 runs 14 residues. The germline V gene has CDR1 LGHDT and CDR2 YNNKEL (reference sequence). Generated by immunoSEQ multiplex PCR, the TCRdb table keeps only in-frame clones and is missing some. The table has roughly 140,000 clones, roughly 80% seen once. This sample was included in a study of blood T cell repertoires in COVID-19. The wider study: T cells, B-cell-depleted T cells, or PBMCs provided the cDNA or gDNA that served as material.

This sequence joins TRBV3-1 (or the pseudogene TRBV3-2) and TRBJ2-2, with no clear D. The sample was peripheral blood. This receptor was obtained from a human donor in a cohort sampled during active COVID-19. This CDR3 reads CASRPRANTGELFF. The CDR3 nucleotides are TGTGCCAGCAGGCCGCGAGCAAACACCGGGGAGCTGTTTTTT.